The clone carrying this T cell receptor beta chain was observed a handful of times. Repertoires were generated with immunoSEQ multiplex PCR, while TCRdb's copy carries only in-frame clones and drops some. Among 55,000 to 80,000 clones listed, around 93% were seen once. This record comes from a study of technical replicates of blood from a handful of donors. The CDR3 length is 18 residues. Per germline, CDR1 SGHNT and CDR2 YYREEE (reference sequence). V lost 5 bases and J lost 4; bases outside the gene matches: 19. This TCR derives from a human donor in good health. Sample: T cells isolated from PBMCs. V usage is TRBV5-4 and J usage is TRBJ1-1, with 8 bases matching TRBD1. The CDR3 bases are TGTGCCAGCAGGCCTATCGGACAGGGATGGTATGGGGGCACTGAAGCTTTCTTT. It is translated as CASRPIGQGWYGGTEAFF.